Described below is a single T cell receptor beta chain sequence and its context. Assay used: immunoSEQ multiplex PCR; TCRdb lists only in-frame clones, some missing. Of about 15,000 clones listed, roughly 82% are singletons. Germline CDR1 MGHRA, CDR2 YSYEKL. V lost 1 base and J lost 3; bases outside the gene matches: 3. The CDR3 sequence is 17 residues long. The data derive from a study of OX40 agonist ivuxolimab in advanced cancers. The material sequenced was CD4+ or CD8+ T cells sorted from blood, taken in a trial of the OX40 agonist ivuxolimab. J is TRBJ2-2 and V is TRBV4-1; 12 positions match TRBD2. The TCR sequence derives from an adult with an advanced solid tumor such as melanoma, head and neck, liver or kidney cancer. This CDR3 reads CASSQASGGVDTGELFF. In DNA form, the CDR3 reads TGCGCCAGCAGCCAAGCTAGCGGGGGGGTTGACACCGGGGAGCTGTTTTTT.